This TCR beta chain was sequenced in a study of blood T cell repertoires in COVID-19. TCRdb's table, derived via immunoSEQ multiplex PCR, lists solely in-frame clones and lacks some. The data contain tens of thousands of clones, 81% of them seen just once; the ten biggest clones take up nearly 25%. Trimming removed 5 bases from V and 3 bases from J, with 13 bases in between. Germline V gene data show CDR1 as SGHAT and CDR2 as FQNNGV. The CDR3 spans 14 residues. The source is an elderly man with active or convalescent COVID-19. This chain connects TRBV11-2 to TRBJ1-1; D call uncertain. Sequenced: peripheral blood. The DNA of the CDR3 is TGTGCCAGCAGCCCGGGTTCAGTTGACACTGAAGCTTTCTTT. This translates into CASSPGSVDTEAFF.